The T cell receptor (beta chain) described here comes from a study of T cell responses to AZD1222 COVID-19 vaccine. A remark on this clone: The antigen is undetermined.

Assay used: immunoSEQ multiplex PCR; TCRdb lists only in-frame clones, some missing. This table has some 130,000 clones, approximately 95% appearing once. General observations from the study: Close to half of all spike-specific TCRs reportedly target regions of the variants that are unmutated.

The source material was peripheral blood, sampled 28 days after the second AZD1222 dose. The TCR sequence derives from an adult who received the AZD1222 COVID-19 vaccine.

The CDR3 DNA sequence: TGTGCCACCAGCAGAGATCTCCCGACACTAGCGGGACTAACCAAAAACATTCAGTACTTC. Its translation: CATSRDLPTLAGLTKNIQYF. V gene TRBV15 combines with J gene TRBJ2-4, with 10 bases aligning to TRBD2. V lost 0 bases, J lost 2 bases, and 13 bases stayed unmatched. This CDR3 region has 20 residues. The V gene's germline CDR1 is LNHNV and CDR2 YYDKDF (reference sequence).